The source of this TCR beta chain is a study of blood T cell repertoires in COVID-19. Study details: Whether acute or convalescent, the COVID-19 samples came from the United States, Italy and Spain. PBMCs, B-cell-depleted T cells, or T cells provided the cDNA or gDNA that made up the material.

Recruits, aged roughly 18 to 100 years, lived in 24 US areas. Cohort 3 donors counted as recovered after two negative PCRs, clearance, or resolved symptoms. CDR1 is SGHTA and CDR2 is FQGNSA in the germline V gene. V dropped 3 bases and J dropped 3; count of bases not matched to a gene: 1. The CDR3 totals 13 residues. Libraries were prepared by immunoSEQ multiplex PCR; TCRdb keeps only in-frame clonotypes and omits some of them. Among fewer than 400,000 clones listed, 80% to 90% were seen once. The sequencing sample was made of PBMCs or T cells enriched from blood (not recorded which). V gene TRBV7-2 combines with J gene TRBJ1-2; 7 bases match TRBD1. This clonotype was obtained from a man aged 30-40 years who had recovered from COVID-19. The CDR3 here is CASSFGQDYGYTF. The CDR3 nucleotides read TGTGCCAGCAGCTTTGGACAGGACTATGGCTACACCTTC.